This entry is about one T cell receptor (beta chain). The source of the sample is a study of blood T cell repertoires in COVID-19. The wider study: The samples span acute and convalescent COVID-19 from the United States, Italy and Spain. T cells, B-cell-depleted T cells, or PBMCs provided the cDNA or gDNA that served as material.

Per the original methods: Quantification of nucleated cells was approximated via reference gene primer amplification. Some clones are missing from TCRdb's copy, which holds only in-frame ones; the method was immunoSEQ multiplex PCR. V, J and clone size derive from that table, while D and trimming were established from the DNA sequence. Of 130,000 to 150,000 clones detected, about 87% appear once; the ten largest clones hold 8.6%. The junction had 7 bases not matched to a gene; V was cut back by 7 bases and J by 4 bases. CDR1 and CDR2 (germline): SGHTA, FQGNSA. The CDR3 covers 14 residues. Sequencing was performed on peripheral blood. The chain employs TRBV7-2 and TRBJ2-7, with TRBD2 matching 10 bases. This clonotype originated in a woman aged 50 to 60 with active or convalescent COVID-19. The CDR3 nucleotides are TGTGCCAGCACCACCACTAGCGGGATGTACGAGCAGTACTTC. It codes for CASTTTSGMYEQYF.